This T cell receptor beta chain was documented in a study of control samples from healthy donors and cancer patients. TCRdb keeps only in-frame clones here, not all; method: immunoSEQ multiplex PCR. Among around 150,000 clones listed, over 95% were seen once. The CDR3 runs 12 residues. V shed 0 bases and J shed 6 bases, with 3 bases lying between them. Germline CDR1 is LNHDA and CDR2 is SQIVND (reference sequence). Material: blood. J is TRBJ1-5 and V is TRBV19; D is uncertain. This TCR came from a woman aged 30 to 39 in good health. The CDR3 nucleotides are TGTGCCAGTAGTATAGAGAGTCAGCCCCAGCATTTT. Translation gives CASSIESQPQHF.